Below, one TCR beta chain is given with its context. Its antigen is unknown. The sample comes from a study of response to subunit inactivated influenza vaccine. Study-wide results and limits: T cells newly recruited by each seasonal influenza vaccination are few, the authors suggested.

TCRdb passed the RT-PCR reads through MiXCR, listing each CDR3 protein once. This repertoire shows approximately 730,000 distinct CDR3 sequences, about 15% found once; its top ten account for 6% to 8%. V shed 7 bases and J shed 6 bases, with 16 bases lying between them. The CDR3 runs to 14 residues. The sequence was collected from a man over 45 who received an inactivated influenza vaccine. This chain uses TRBV12-3 or TRBV12-4 with TRBJ2-1, with D possibly matching TRBD2 (6 bases). The material was PBMCs from blood, obtained less than 15 days before vaccination. CDR3 region: CASTLRGNSNEQFF. CDR3 DNA: TGTGCCAGCACCCTTCGGGGGAACTCCAATGAGCAGTTCTTC.